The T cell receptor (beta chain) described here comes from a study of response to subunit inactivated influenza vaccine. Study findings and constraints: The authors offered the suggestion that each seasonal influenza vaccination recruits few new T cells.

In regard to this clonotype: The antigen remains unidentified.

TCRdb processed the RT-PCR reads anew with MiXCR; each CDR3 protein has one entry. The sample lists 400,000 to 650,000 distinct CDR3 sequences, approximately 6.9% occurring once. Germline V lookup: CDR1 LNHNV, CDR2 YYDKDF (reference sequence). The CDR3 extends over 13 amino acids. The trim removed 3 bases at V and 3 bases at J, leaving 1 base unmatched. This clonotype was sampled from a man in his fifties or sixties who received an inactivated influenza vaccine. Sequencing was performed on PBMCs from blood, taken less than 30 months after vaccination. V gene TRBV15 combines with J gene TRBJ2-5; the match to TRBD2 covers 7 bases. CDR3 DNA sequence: TGTGCCACCAGCAGTGGGGGGGAAGAGACCCAGTACTTC. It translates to CATSSGGEETQYF. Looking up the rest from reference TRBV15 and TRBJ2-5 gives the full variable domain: DAMVIQNPRYQVTQFGKPVTLSCSQTLNHNVMYWYQQKSSQAPKLLFHYYDKDFNNEADTPDNFQSRRPNTSFCFLDIRSPGLGDTAMYLCATSSGGEETQYFGPGTRLLVL.